A selection of T cell receptor beta chains follows, all from one sample in a study of blood T cell repertoires in COVID-19. Measured with immunoSEQ multiplex PCR; TCRdb has only the in-frame clones, and not every one. The sample lists some 390,000 clones, about 87% occurring once. The sequenced sample was peripheral blood. The receptor set was obtained from a human donor in a cohort sampled during active COVID-19. The CDR3 runs from the conserved cysteine through the conserved F or W. The D gene is left open where the match is weak. For some rows the clone size is stated as once, few or many, or as a class when expanded; others skip it.

J	V	size	D	CDR3	DNA
TRBJ2-1	TRBV18	-	-	CASSRDLGGGGLNNEQFF	TGTGCCAGCTCCCGAGACCTCGGGGGCGGGGGACTCAACAATGAGCAGTTCTTC
TRBJ2-1	TRBV6-6	-	TRBD1	CASSTQGAHGNEQFF	TGTGCCAGCAGCACCCAGGGGGCCCACGGCAATGAGCAGTTCTTC
TRBJ2-5	TRBV9	-	TRBD2	CASSIGLAGETQYF	TGTGCCAGCAGCATCGGACTAGCGGGCGAGACCCAGTACTTC
TRBJ2-2	TRBV5-8	-	-	CASSQGDVNTGELFF	TGTGCCAGCAGCCAGGGTGACGTGAACACCGGGGAGCTGTTTTTT
TRBJ2-3	TRBV6-1	-	TRBD1	CASSEGQGLSTDTQYF	TGTGCCAGCAGTGAGGGACAGGGGTTGAGCACAGATACGCAGTATTTT
TRBJ2-5	TRBV3-1/TRBV3-2	-	TRBD2	CASSPPGGETQYF	TGTGCCAGCAGCCCCCCGGGAGGGGAGACCCAGTACTTC
TRBJ2-5	TRBV19	once	-	CASSIGRAETQYF	TGTGCCAGTAGTATAGGCAGGGCAGAGACCCAGTACTTC
TRBJ1-5	TRBV6-6	-	-	CASTAGMGQPQHF	TGTGCCAGCACTGCAGGTATGGGTCAGCCCCAGCATTTT
TRBJ1-2	TRBV6-2/TRBV6-3	-	-	CASSYGQGWSYGYTF	TGTGCCAGCAGTTACGGCCAGGGATGGTCCTATGGCTACACCTTC
TRBJ1-1	TRBV5-5	once	TRBD1	CASSPLRTGGTEAFF	TGTGCCAGCAGCCCGCTTCGGACAGGGGGCACTGAAGCTTTCTTT
TRBJ2-7	TRBV7-6	-	TRBD1	CASSPMTGHSYEQYF	TGTGCCAGCAGCCCTATGACAGGGCACTCCTACGAGCAGTACTTC
TRBJ1-6	TRBV9	-	TRBD1	CASSVSGTGNSPLHF	TGTGCCAGCAGCGTCTCCGGGACAGGGAATTCACCCCTCCACTTT
TRBJ1-2	TRBV11-1	-	TRBD1	CASSLVRQGGYTF	TGTGCCAGCAGCTTAGTTCGACAGGGTGGCTACACCTTC
TRBJ2-3	TRBV18	-	TRBD2	CASSASGGAGNTDTQYF	TGTGCCAGCTCAGCCAGCGGGGGGGCCGGAAACACAGATACGCAGTATTTT
TRBJ2-1	TRBV6-1	-	TRBD1	CASSELRGAGGEQFF	TGTGCCAGCAGTGAATTGAGGGGTGCAGGGGGTGAGCAGTTCTTC
TRBJ1-2	TRBV2	-	-	CASSVGGDNYGYTF	TGTGCCAGCAGTGTTGGCGGGGACAACTATGGCTACACCTTC
TRBJ2-7	TRBV30	-	-	CAWSVLKRARSYEQYF	TGTGCCTGGAGTGTCCTTAAGCGGGCGAGATCCTACGAGCAGTACTTC
TRBJ2-3	TRBV9	-	TRBD1	CASSVGTGADTQYF	TGTGCCAGCAGCGTAGGAACAGGGGCAGATACGCAGTATTTT
TRBJ2-7	TRBV29-1	-	TRBD2	CSVGGGGYEQYF	TGCAGCGTTGGAGGCGGGGGCTACGAGCAGTACTTC
TRBJ2-7	TRBV30	-	TRBD2	CAWSPYSGRASYEQYF	TGTGCCTGGAGCCCGTATAGCGGGAGGGCCTCCTACGAGCAGTACTTC
TRBJ1-2	TRBV6-5	-	-	CASKRTGSGGYTF	TGTGCCAGTAAACGAACAGGGTCCGGTGGCTACACCTTC
TRBJ2-6	TRBV15	few	-	CATSRGQSPGANVLTF	TGTGCCACCAGCAGAGGACAGTCCCCTGGGGCCAACGTCCTGACTTTC
TRBJ2-1	TRBV5-1	-	TRBD1	CASSRGTGRYNEQFF	TGCGCCAGCAGCCGAGGGACAGGGAGGTACAATGAGCAGTTCTTC
TRBJ2-2	TRBV27	-	TRBD1	CASSLFTGAADTGELFF	TGTGCCAGCAGTTTATTCACAGGGGCGGCGGACACCGGGGAGCTGTTTTTT
TRBJ2-3	TRBV27	-	TRBD2	CASSLASGYTDTQYF	TGTGCCAGCAGTTTGGCTAGCGGATACACAGATACGCAGTATTTT
TRBJ1-1	TRBV19	-	-	CASKVGGTEAFF	TGTGCCAGTAAGGTCGGGGGGACTGAAGCTTTCTTT
TRBJ1-1	TRBV18	-	-	CASSPSGNTEAFF	TGTGCCAGCTCACCATCGGGGAACACTGAAGCTTTCTTT
TRBJ1-1	TRBV28	-	-	CASSPGLRTEAFF	TGTGCCAGCAGCCCGGGTTTAAGGACTGAAGCTTTCTTT
TRBJ1-5	TRBV19	-	-	CASSIVPAGQPQHF	TGTGCCAGTAGTATAGTTCCGGCCGGGCAGCCCCAGCATTTT
TRBJ2-3	TRBV5-1	-	TRBD2	CASSVTSGGRDTQYF	TGCGCCAGCAGCGTGACTAGCGGGGGTAGAGATACGCAGTATTTT
TRBJ2-1	TRBV2	once	TRBD1	CATPQGLANEQFF	TGTGCCACCCCACAGGGGCTAGCCAATGAGCAGTTCTTC
TRBJ2-1	TRBV2	-	TRBD2	CASSKRAGGKNEQFF	TGTGCCAGCAGTAAACGAGCGGGGGGAAAGAATGAGCAGTTCTTC
TRBJ2-1	TRBV20-1	-	TRBD1	CSASVRDRGRNEQFF	TGCAGTGCTAGTGTCAGGGACAGGGGACGCAATGAGCAGTTCTTC
TRBJ2-6	TRBV15	-	-	CATSRGGAFFDRAGANVLTF	TGTGCCACCAGCAGAGGGGGCGCGTTTTTCGATCGGGCTGGGGCCAACGTCCTGACTTTC
TRBJ1-6	TRBV7-3	-	-	CASSLLGGRNSPLHF	TGTGCCAGCAGCTTATTGGGGGGTCGGAATTCACCCCTCCACTTT
TRBJ1-4	TRBV15	once	-	CATSRDKGDNEKLFF	TGTGCCACCAGCAGAGATAAAGGGGATAATGAAAAACTGTTTTTT
TRBJ2-1	TRBV4-2	few	TRBD2	CASSQELAGGGNEQFF	TGTGCCAGCAGCCAGGAACTAGCGGGGGGGGGCAATGAGCAGTTCTTC
TRBJ1-4	TRBV7-9	-	-	CASSLGAQGEKLFF	TGTGCCAGCAGCTTGGGGGCCCAGGGGGAAAAACTGTTTTTT
TRBJ1-4	TRBV19	-	TRBD1	CASIRTGINEKLFF	TGTGCCAGTATTCGGACAGGGATTAATGAAAAACTGTTTTTT
TRBJ2-1	TRBV5-4	-	TRBD2	CASSSPRTSGPTYNEQFF	TGTGCCAGCAGCTCCCCAAGGACTAGCGGGCCAACCTACAATGAGCAGTTCTTC
TRBJ2-5	TRBV11-1	-	TRBD1	CASSEGTGWTQYF	TGTGCCAGCAGCGAGGGGACAGGGTGGACCCAGTACTTC
TRBJ2-1	TRBV18	once	TRBD2	CASSPIALDSGRSNNEQFF	TGTGCCAGCTCACCGATCGCGCTTGATAGCGGGAGGTCAAACAATGAGCAGTTCTTC
TRBJ2-7	TRBV7-3	-	TRBD1	CASSKRQGDEQYF	TGTGCCAGCAGCAAACGACAGGGGGACGAGCAGTACTTC
TRBJ2-7	TRBV15	once	-	CATSREQESYEQYF	TGTGCCACCAGCAGAGAACAGGAGTCCTACGAGCAGTACTTC
TRBJ2-2	TRBV5-4	-	TRBD1	CASSIPGGQGGLTGELFF	TGTGCCAGCAGCATCCCCGGAGGACAGGGGGGCCTAACCGGGGAGCTGTTTTTT
TRBJ1-1	TRBV19	-	-	CASSISLRGMNTEAFF	TGTGCCAGTAGTATCTCACTTCGAGGGATGAACACTGAAGCTTTCTTT